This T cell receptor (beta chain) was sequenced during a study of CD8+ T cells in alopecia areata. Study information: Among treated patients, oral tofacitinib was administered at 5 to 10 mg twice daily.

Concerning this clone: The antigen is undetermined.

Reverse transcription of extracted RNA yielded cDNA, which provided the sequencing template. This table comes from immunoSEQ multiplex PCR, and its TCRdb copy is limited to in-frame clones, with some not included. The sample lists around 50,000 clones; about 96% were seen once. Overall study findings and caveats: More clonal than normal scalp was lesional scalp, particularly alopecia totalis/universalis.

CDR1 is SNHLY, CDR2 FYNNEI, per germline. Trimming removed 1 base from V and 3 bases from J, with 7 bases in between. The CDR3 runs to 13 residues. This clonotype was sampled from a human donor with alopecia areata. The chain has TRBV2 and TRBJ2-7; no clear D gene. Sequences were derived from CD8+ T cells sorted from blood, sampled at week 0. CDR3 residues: CASSEVVGYEQYF. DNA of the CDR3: TGTGCCAGCAGTGAAGTTGTCGGCTACGAGCAGTACTTC. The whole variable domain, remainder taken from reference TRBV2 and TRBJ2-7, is EPEVTQTPSHQVTQMGQEVILRCVPISNHLYFYWYRQILGQKVEFLVSFYNNEISEKSEIFDDQFSVERPDGSNFTLKIRSTKLEDSAMYFCASSEVVGYEQYFGPGTRLTVT.